This passage covers 5 T cell receptor beta chains from one sample sequenced in a study of OX40 agonist ivuxolimab in advanced cancers. TCRdb keeps only in-frame clones here, not all; method: immunoSEQ multiplex PCR. The sample gives about 89,000 clones, approximately 91% of which show up once; 0.25% to 0.3% is in the top ten. The source material was CD4+ or CD8+ T cells sorted from blood, sampled in a trial of the OX40 agonist ivuxolimab. The receptor set was obtained from an adult with an advanced solid tumor such as melanoma, head and neck, liver or kidney cancer.

The CDR3 loop reads CASSSQAPTGGGLYGYTF. CDR3 DNA sequence: TGTGCCAGCAGCTCCCAAGCCCCGACAGGGGGGGGGTTGTATGGCTACACCTTC. The J gene is TRBJ1-2, the V gene TRBV7-2, with 9 bases aligning to TRBD1. J was trimmed by 5 bases and V by 4 bases; bases with no gene match: 17. Germline CDR1 and CDR2: SGHTA and FQGNSA. This CDR3 region has 18 residues.

This chain joins TRBV7-2 and TRBJ2-1, with D unclear. This CDR3 has 15 amino acids. V lost 4 bases, J lost 6 bases, and 16 bases lay in between. CDR1 and CDR2 (germline): SGHTA, FQGNSA. As DNA, the CDR3 is TGTGCCAGCAGCTCCAGTTCTGCGGCCACCAATGAGCAGTTCTTC. This gives the protein CASSSSSAATNEQFF.

The rearrangement uses TRBV5-1 and TRBJ2-7; D is undetermined. This CDR3 spans 12 amino acids. Germline V gives CDR1 SGHRS, CDR2 YFSETQ. Trimming removed 0 bases from V and 6 bases from J, with 7 bases in between. The CDR3 DNA is TGCGCCAGCAGCTTGGGGCAGAGCGAGCAGTACTTC. As protein: CASSLGQSEQYF.

This rearrangement joins TRBV5-1 to TRBJ2-5; maybe TRBD2 (5 bases). This CDR3 has 13 amino acids. Trimming removed 4 bases at V and 5 bases at J, with 12 bases between. CDR1 SGHRS and CDR2 YFSETQ come from the germline V gene. CDR3 sequence: CASSPGIEETQYF. CDR3 nucleotide sequence: TGCGCCAGCAGCCCGGGGATTGAGGAGACCCAGTACTTC.

A single count supports this clone. The J gene is TRBJ2-2, the V gene TRBV10-1; D possibly corresponds to TRBD1 (5 bases). The CDR3 consists of 14 residues. V was pared by 4 bases and J by 8 bases, with 14 bases between. CDR1 and CDR2 (germline): WNHNN, SYGVQD (reference sequence). The CDR3 region is CASSGTSVTGELFF. The CDR3 nucleotides are TGCGCCAGCAGTGGGACAAGCGTCACGGGGGAGCTGTTTTTT.